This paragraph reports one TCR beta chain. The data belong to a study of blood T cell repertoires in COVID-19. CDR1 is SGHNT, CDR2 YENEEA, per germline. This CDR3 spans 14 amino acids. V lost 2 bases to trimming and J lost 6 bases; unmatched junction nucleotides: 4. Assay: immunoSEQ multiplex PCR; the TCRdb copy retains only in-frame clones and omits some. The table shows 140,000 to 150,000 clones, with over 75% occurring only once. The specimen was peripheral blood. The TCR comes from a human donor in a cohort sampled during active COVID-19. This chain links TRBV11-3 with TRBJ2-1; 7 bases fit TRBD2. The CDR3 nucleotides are TGTGCCAGCAGCTTAAGGTCTAGCGGCAATGAGCAGTTCTTC. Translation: CASSLRSSGNEQFF.